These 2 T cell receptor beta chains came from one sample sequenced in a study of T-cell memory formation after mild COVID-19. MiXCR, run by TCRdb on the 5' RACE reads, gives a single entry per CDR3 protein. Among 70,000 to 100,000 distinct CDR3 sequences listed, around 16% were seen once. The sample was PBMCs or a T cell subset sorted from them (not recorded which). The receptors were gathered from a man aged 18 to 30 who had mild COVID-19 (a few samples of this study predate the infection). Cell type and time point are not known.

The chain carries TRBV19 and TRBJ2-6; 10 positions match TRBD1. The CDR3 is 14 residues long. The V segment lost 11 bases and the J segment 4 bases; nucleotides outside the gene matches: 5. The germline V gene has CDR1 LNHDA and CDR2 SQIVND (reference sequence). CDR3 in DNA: TGTGCCGCGGACAGGGGGATAGGGGCCAACGTCCTGACTTTC. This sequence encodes CAADRGIGANVLTF.

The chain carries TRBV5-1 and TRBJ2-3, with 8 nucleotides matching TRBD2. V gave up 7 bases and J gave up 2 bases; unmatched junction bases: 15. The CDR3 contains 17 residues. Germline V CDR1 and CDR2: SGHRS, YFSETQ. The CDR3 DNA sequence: TGCGCCAGCTGCCCAGGGGTAGCGGGGTACGACACAGATACGCAGTATTTT. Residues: CASCPGVAGYDTDTQYF.